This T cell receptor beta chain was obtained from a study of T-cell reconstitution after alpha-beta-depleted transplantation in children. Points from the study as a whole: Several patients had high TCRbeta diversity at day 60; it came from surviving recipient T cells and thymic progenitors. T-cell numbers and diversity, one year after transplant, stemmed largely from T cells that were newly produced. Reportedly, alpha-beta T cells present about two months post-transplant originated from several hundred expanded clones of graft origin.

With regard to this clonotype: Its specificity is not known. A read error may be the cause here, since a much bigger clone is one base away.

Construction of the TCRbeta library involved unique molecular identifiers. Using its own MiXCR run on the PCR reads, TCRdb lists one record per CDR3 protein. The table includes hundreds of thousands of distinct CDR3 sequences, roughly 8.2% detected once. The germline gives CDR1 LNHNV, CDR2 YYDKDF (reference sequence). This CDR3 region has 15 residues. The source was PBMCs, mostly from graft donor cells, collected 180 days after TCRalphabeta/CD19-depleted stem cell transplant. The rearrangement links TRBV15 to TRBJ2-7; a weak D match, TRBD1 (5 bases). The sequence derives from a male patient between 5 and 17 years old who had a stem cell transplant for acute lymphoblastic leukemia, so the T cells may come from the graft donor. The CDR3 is CAISRDLAGQKEQYF. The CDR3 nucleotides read TGTGCCATCAGCAGAGATCTGGCAGGGCAGAAGGAGCAGTACTTC.